This passage covers 15 T cell receptor beta chains from one sample sequenced in a study of Ad26.COV2.S vaccination and SARS-CoV-2 variants. Sample treatment: around 19 received Ad26.COV2.S at low or high dose, single or two shots; 5 received placebo; per-sample allocation not given. On day 63 after the first injection, vaccine and placebo recipients gave samples. TCRdb's copy holds only in-frame clones and misses some; the assay was immunoSEQ multiplex PCR. The sample shows under 500,000 clones, about nine tenths of them seen only once. Sequencing was performed on peripheral blood, taken in a trial of Ad26.COV2.S vaccine versus placebo. The source of these receptors is a person between 18 and 59 years old who received the Ad26.COV2.S COVID-19 vaccine or a placebo.

This chain joins TRBV10-3 and TRBJ1-2; possible D gene TRBD1, 6 bases. Trimming shortened V by 8 bases and J by 4 bases, and 14 bases separated the two germline ends. Germline V gene data show CDR1 as ENHRY and CDR2 as SYGVKD. The CDR3 loop spans 13 amino acids. In DNA form, the CDR3 reads TGTGCCATCCGACAGGAAACTCCCTATGGCTACACCTTC. It specifies CAIRQETPYGYTF.

This chain uses TRBV6-2 or TRBV6-3 with TRBJ2-2, with unresolved D. The CDR3 has 11 residues. Trimming left V 2 bases short and J 9 bases short, with 4 bases between. Germline CDR1 MNHEY, CDR2 SVGEGT. In DNA form, the CDR3 reads TGTGCCAGCAGTTACAGATGGGAGCTGTTTTTT. This translates into CASSYRWELFF.

The chain couples TRBV30 to TRBJ1-2; D gene uncertain. The CDR3 length is 13 residues. Germline lookup yields CDR1 GTSNPN and CDR2 SVGIG (reference sequence). The V end was cut by 1 base, the J end by 4 bases, with 10 bases between. The CDR3 loop is CAWSESRSYGYTF. The CDR3 region has the DNA TGTGCCTGGAGTGAGTCCCGCTCCTATGGCTACACCTTC.

This rearrangement joins TRBV19 to TRBJ2-4; no reliable D call. Trimming stripped 3 bases from V and 11 bases from J, with 8 bases between. CDR1 and CDR2 (germline): LNHDA, SQIVND (reference sequence). The CDR3 runs 11 residues. CDR3 sequence: CASSIGDFQYF. In DNA form, the CDR3 reads TGTGCCAGTAGTATTGGGGATTTTCAGTACTTC. Full variable domain (remainder filled in from reference TRBV19 and TRBJ2-4): DGGITQSPKYLFRKEGQNVTLSCEQNLNHDAMYWYRQDPGQGLRLIYYSQIVNDFQKGDIAEGYSVSREKKESFPLTVTSAQKNPTAFYLCASSIGDFQYFGAGTRLSVL.

The chain employs TRBV20-1 and TRBJ2-7, with unresolved D. The CDR3 runs 14 residues. The germline V and J ends were trimmed by 3 bases and 2 bases, with 14 bases remaining between them. CDR1 DFQATT and CDR2 SNEGSKA come from the germline V gene (reference sequence). CDR3 sequence reads: CSASLSALAYEQYF. The CDR3 DNA sequence: TGCAGTGCTAGTTTGTCGGCTTTAGCCTACGAGCAGTACTTC.

This chain joins TRBV7-9 and TRBJ2-7; D is perhaps TRBD2 (6 bases). The CDR3 has 15 residues. Per germline, CDR1 SEHNR and CDR2 FQNEAQ (reference sequence). With 2 bases removed from V and 0 bases from J, the gap between germline ends came to 11 bases. The CDR3 sequence: CASSLSSGPSYEQYF. DNA for the CDR3: TGTGCCAGCAGCTTATCGAGCGGGCCCTCCTACGAGCAGTACTTC.

In DNA form, the CDR3 reads TGTGCCAGCAGCAAAGTGTCAGGCCCCACCTACGAGCAGTACTTC. It codes for CASSKVSGPTYEQYF. The chain is built from TRBV21-1 and TRBJ2-7; the table's D call, TRBD1, was not checked against the DNA. TRBV21-1 is reported as a pseudogene. The CDR3 length is 15 residues.

This sequence joins TRBV9 and TRBJ2-3; D remains unclear. CDR1 is SGDLS, CDR2 YYNGEE, per germline. This CDR3 has 14 amino acids. Trimming removed 0 bases at V and 6 bases at J, with 11 bases between. In DNA, the CDR3 is TGTGCCAGCAGCGTAGGCGGAACGCGGGATACGCAGTATTTT. Residues: CASSVGGTRDTQYF. The variable domain in full, completed from reference TRBV9 and TRBJ2-3, reads DSGVTQTPKHLITATGQRVTLRCSPRSGDLSVYWYQQSLDQGLQFLIQYYNGEERAKGNILERFSAQQFPDLHSELNLSSLELGDSALYFCASSVGGTRDTQYFGPGTRLTVL.

The chain uses TRBV11-2 and TRBJ2-2, with 10 positions matching TRBD1. Germline-derived CDR1 and CDR2 are SGHAT and FQNNGV. The V segment lost 2 bases and the J segment 4 bases; nucleotides outside the gene matches: 7. The CDR3 totals 17 residues. The chain's CDR3 is CASSLYPRDRGTGELFF. CDR3 nucleotides: TGTGCCAGCAGCTTATATCCCCGGGACAGGGGCACCGGGGAGCTGTTTTTT.

The chain uses TRBV10-1 and TRBJ1-5; D is uncertain. V was trimmed by 3 bases and J by 8 bases, leaving 11 bases between them. Per germline, CDR1 WNHNN and CDR2 SYGVQD (reference sequence). The CDR3 is 13 amino acids. CDR3: CASSDNPWEPQHF. The CDR3, as DNA: TGCGCCAGCAGTGACAACCCCTGGGAGCCCCAGCATTTT.

The chain recombines TRBV7-9 with TRBJ2-7, with D tentatively TRBD1 or TRBD2 (6 bases each). This CDR3 has 14 amino acids. V lost 5 bases, J lost 3 bases, and 14 bases lay in between. CDR1 and CDR2 (germline): SEHNR, FQNEAQ (reference sequence). The CDR3 region is CASSQGRTGYEQYF. The CDR3 nucleotides are TGTGCCAGCAGCCAGGGGAGGACGGGCTACGAGCAGTACTTC.

This clone appeared a few times. The chain employs TRBV3-1 (or the pseudogene TRBV3-2) and TRBJ1-6, with D perhaps TRBD1 (5 bases). The germline V gene encodes CDR1 LGHDT and CDR2 YNNKEL (reference sequence). With 1 base removed from V and 6 bases from J, the gap between germline ends came to 10 bases. There are 15 residues in the CDR3. This CDR3 reads CASSQVGTLNSPLHF. The CDR3 coding sequence is TGTGCCAGCAGCCAAGTGGGGACCCTTAATTCACCCCTCCACTTT.

The rearrangement joins TRBV7-9 to TRBJ1-6; 7 bases are shared with TRBD1. Germline V gene data show CDR1 as SEHNR and CDR2 as FQNEAQ (reference sequence). J gave up 5 bases and V 5 bases, and 6 bases lay outside the gene matches. The CDR3 runs to 15 residues. CDR3 amino acids: CASSPRQGDNSPLHF. CDR3 nucleotides: TGTGCCAGCAGCCCAAGACAGGGAGATAATTCACCCCTCCACTTT.

The rearrangement joins TRBV5-1 to TRBJ2-2; 7 nucleotides match TRBD2. Germline CDR1 reads SGHRS; CDR2 reads YFSETQ. V shed 1 base, J shed 0 bases, and the junction held 6 bases outside the gene matches. CDR3 size: 17 residues. As DNA, the CDR3 is TGCGCCAGCAGCTTGTTCCTAAGCGGGGCGAACACCGGGGAGCTGTTTTTT. As protein: CASSLFLSGANTGELFF.

The gene calls are TRBV7-8 and TRBJ1-2; D gene unclear. Trimming took 5 bases from V and 4 from J, leaving 8 bases between them. This CDR3 comprises 12 residues. Per the germline V gene, CDR1 is SGHVS and CDR2 is FQNEAQ. The CDR3 region has the DNA TGTGCCAGCAGCGAGTCATCCTATGGCTACACCTTC. Protein: CASSESSYGYTF.